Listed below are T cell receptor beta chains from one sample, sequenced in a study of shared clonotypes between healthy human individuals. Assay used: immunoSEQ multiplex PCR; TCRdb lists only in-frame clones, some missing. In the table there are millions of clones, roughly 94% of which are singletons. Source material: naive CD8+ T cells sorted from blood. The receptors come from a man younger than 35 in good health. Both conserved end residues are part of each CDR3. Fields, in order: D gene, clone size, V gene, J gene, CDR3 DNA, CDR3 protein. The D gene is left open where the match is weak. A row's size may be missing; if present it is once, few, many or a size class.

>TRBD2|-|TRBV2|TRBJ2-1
TGTGCCAGCAGTGAACCGGGGACTAGAATTGGCGATGAGCAGTTCTTC
CASSEPGTRIGDEQFF
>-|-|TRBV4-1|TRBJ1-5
TGCGCCAGCAGCGTAGGAGTTTTTCAGCCCCAGCATTTT
CASSVGVFQPQHF
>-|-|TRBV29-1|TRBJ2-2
TGCAGCGTTGAAGCCGGGGAACCCCCCTACGCCGGGGAGCTGTTTTTT
CSVEAGEPPYAGELFF
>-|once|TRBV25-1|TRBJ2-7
TGTGCCAGCAGTGAATATGGAGATACCCTAAAGGACTACGAGCAGTACTTC
CASSEYGDTLKDYEQYF
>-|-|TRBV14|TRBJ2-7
TGTGCCAGCAGTTATTTCCAGGGGGGACCCTACGAGCAGTACTTC
CASSYFQGGPYEQYF
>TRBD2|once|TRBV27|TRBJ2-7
TGTGCCAGCAGTTACACTAGCGGAATTATCTACGAGCAGTACTTC
CASSYTSGIIYEQYF
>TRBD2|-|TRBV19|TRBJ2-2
TGTGCCAGTAGTATGGGAGGGCCGGGGACCGGGGAGCTGTTTTTT
CASSMGGPGTGELFF
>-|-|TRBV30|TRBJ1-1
TGTGCCTGGAGCCAGTTGAACACTGAAGCTTTCTTT
CAWSQLNTEAFF
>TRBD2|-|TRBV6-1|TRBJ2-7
TGTGCCAGCAGTGAAAGGGGACTAGAGATGTTCGAGCAGTACTTC
CASSERGLEMFEQYF
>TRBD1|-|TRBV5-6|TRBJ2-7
TGTGCCAGCAGTTCCGGGACAGGGCCCTTGGAGCAGTACTTC
CASSSGTGPLEQYF
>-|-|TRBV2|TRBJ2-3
TGTGCCAGCCTGGCCGGGGGATGGGGAGATACGCAGTATTTT
CASLAGGWGDTQYF
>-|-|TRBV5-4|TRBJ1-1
TGTGCCAGCAGCTTTATGGGGGGCCGGGTGCTCGCTGAAGCTTTCTTT
CASSFMGGRVLAEAFF
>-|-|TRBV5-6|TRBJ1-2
TGTGCCAGCAGCTTGGGGGCCGGGGGGCTTTATGGCTACACCTTC
CASSLGAGGLYGYTF
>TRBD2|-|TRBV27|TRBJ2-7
TGTGCCAGCAGTGGAGCGGGGGGCTACCGTACCTACGAGCAGTACTTC
CASSGAGGYRTYEQYF
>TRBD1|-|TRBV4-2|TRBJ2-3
TGTGCCAGCAGCCAAGAGCAGGGGGATAGCACAGATACGCAGTATTTT
CASSQEQGDSTDTQYF
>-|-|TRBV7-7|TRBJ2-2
TGTGCTAGCAGCTTAACGATCGGGGCCACCGGGGAGCTGTTTTTT
CASSLTIGATGELFF
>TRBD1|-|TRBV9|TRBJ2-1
TGTGCCAGCAGCGTAGGACAGGGGGCGGGTGAGCAGTTCTTC
CASSVGQGAGEQFF
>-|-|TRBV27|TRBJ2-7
TGTGCCAGCAGTTTTTCGACGTCAACCTACGAGCAGTACTTC
CASSFSTSTYEQYF
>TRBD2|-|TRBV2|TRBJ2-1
TGTGCCAGCAACCAAGGACTAGCGGGAGGGCCCTCGGGTGGCGAGCAGTTCTTC
CASNQGLAGGPSGGEQFF
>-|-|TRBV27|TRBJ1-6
TGTGCCAGCAGTCCAATCAGCAATTCACCCCTCCACTTT
CASSPISNSPLHF
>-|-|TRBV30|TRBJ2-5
TGTGCCTGGAGCATCACCCAAGAGACCCAGTACTTC
CAWSITQETQYF
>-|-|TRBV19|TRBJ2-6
TGTGCCAGTAATCCATCTGGGGCCAACGTCCTGACTTTC
CASNPSGANVLTF
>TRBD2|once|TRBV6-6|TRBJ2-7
TGTGCCAGCAGTTACGGACTAGCGTCGACCTACGAGCAGTACTTC
CASSYGLASTYEQYF
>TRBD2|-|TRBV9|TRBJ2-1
TGTGCCAGCAGTTTGCGGGAGAGTTCCTACAATGAGCAGTTCTTC
CASSLRESSYNEQFF
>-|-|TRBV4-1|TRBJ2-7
TGCGCCAGCAGCCCAATAGGCTCGGGGGACGACGAGCAGTACTTC
CASSPIGSGDDEQYF
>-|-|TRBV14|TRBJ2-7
TGTGCCAGCAGCCAAGAGAACTCCTACGAGCAGTACTTC
CASSQENSYEQYF
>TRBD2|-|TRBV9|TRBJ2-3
TGTGCCAGCAGCACAAGCGGGGTGGACGCAGATACGCAGTATTTT
CASSTSGVDADTQYF
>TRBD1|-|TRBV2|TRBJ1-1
TGTGCCAGCAGTGAGTTAGGACAGGGCAGCACTGAAGCTTTCTTT
CASSELGQGSTEAFF
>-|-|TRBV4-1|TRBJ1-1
TGCGCCAGCAGCCAAGGGGGGGGCGCGGGGACTGAAGCTTTCTTT
CASSQGGGAGTEAFF